The source of this T cell receptor (beta chain) is a study of T cell repertoires in cytomegalovirus infection. The wider study: Newly reported HLA-C-restricted and thoroughly characterized HLA-B-restricted CMV epitopes were employed. A matching HLA type, together with CMV infection, was signaled by public TCR beta signatures.

This CDR3 comprises 19 residues. The germline gives CDR1 SGHTA, CDR2 FQGNSA. Trimming removed 1 base at V and 2 bases at J, with 22 bases between. TCRdb re-derived calls from the reads in MiXCR, one entry per CDR3 protein. The data hold 370,000 or so distinct CDR3 sequences, with 34% observed a single time. Study results and limitations: Adding up the frequency of public TCR beta families identified people who carried CMV plus the relevant HLA. The response measured ex vivo was dominated by TCR beta clonotypes (HLA-C-restricted and CMV-specific).

This clonotype appeared many times. Its antigen remains unidentified. The sample here was cultured PBMCs, taken from culture after CMV antigen stimulation. The source of this sequence is a human donor in good health (CMV status not recorded). Some clones in this sample may be carry-over from other donors' samples. V gene TRBV7-2 combines with J gene TRBJ2-3; either TRBD1 or TRBD2 may fit D (5 bases each). The CDR3 here is CASSLDARGRLTNTDTQYF. CDR3 nucleotides: TGTGCCAGCAGCTTAGACGCACGGGGCCGGTTGACAAACACAGATACGCAGTATTTT.